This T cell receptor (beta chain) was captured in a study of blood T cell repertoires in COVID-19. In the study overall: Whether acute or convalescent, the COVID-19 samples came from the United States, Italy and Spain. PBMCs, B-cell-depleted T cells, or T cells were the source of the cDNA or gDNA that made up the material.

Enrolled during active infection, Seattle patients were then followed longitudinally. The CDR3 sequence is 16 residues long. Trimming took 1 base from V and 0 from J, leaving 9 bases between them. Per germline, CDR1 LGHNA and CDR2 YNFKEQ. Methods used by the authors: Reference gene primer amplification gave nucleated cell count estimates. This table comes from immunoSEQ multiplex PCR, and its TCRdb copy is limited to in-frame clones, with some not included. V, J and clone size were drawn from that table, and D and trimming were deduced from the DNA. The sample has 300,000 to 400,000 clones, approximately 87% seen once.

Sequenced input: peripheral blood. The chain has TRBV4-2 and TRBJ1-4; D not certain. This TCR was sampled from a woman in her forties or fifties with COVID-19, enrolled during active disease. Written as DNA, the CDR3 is TGTGCCAGCAGCCAAGGGCCCAAACCAACTAATGAAAAACTGTTTTTT. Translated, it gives CASSQGPKPTNEKLFF.